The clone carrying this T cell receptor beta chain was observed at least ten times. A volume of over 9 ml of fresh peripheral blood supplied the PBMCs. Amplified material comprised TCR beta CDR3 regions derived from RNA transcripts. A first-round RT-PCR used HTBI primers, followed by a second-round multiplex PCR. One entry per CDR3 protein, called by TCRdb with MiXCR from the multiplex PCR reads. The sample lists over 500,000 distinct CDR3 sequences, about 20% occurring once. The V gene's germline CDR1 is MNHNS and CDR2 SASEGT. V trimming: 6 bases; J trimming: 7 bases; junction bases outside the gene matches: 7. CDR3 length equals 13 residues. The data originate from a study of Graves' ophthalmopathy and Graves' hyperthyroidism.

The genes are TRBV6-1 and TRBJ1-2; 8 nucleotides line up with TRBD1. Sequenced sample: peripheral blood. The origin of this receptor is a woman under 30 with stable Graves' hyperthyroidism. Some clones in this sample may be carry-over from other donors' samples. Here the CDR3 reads CASSPDRARGYTF. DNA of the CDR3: TGTGCCAGCAGCCCGGACAGGGCGCGTGGCTACACCTTC.